Following are 31 T cell receptor beta chains from one sample sequenced in a study of cytomegalovirus exposure and HLA in healthy donors. Use of 60 Vbeta and 13 Jbeta primers characterized the PCR. Assay used: immunoSEQ multiplex PCR; TCRdb lists only in-frame clones, some missing. The sample contains about 55,000 clones, around three quarters of which appear only once. Sequenced sample: PBMCs. The receptors shown here come from a female donor in good health and CMV-seronegative.

The chain employs TRBV4-3 and TRBJ2-5, with TRBD1 as a possible D gene (5 bases). This CDR3 spans 15 amino acids. The V gene lost 0 bases and the J gene lost 2 bases, with 10 bases spanning the gap. The germline V gene has CDR1 LGHNA and CDR2 YSLEER. Here the CDR3 reads CASSQDGAGQETQYF. As DNA, the CDR3 is TGCGCCAGCAGCCAAGATGGGGCAGGGCAAGAGACCCAGTACTTC.

This chain connects TRBV19 to TRBJ2-7, with 9 bases aligning to TRBD2. There are 17 residues in the CDR3. The germline V gene encodes CDR1 LNHDA and CDR2 SQIVND (reference sequence). Germline trimming cut 5 bases from V and 4 bases from J; bases unmatched to any gene: 15. The CDR3 loop is CASSHFSLRGGVYEQYF. The CDR3 DNA follows: TGTGCCAGTAGTCATTTCTCGTTGCGGGGGGGCGTTTACGAGCAGTACTTC.

The chain recombines TRBV6-1 with TRBJ1-1; tentative D call: TRBD1 (6 bases). CDR3 size: 11 residues. In germline, CDR1 is MNHNS, CDR2 SASEGT. V was clipped by 8 bases and J by 7 bases, with 11 bases between them. The CDR3 sequence is CASEGVCEAFF. CDR3 DNA: TGTGCCAGCGAGGGGGTCTGTGAAGCTTTCTTT.

This clone was counted once. Here the CDR3 reads CASSVGQARQETQYF. CDR3 sequence (DNA): TGTGCCAGCAGCGTAGGGCAGGCTCGGCAAGAGACCCAGTACTTC. The V gene is TRBV9, the J gene TRBJ2-5; the D is unclear. There are 15 residues in the CDR3. Germline lookup yields CDR1 SGDLS and CDR2 YYNGEE. Between the trimmed V and J ends, which lost 0 bases and 2 bases, there was a span of 11 bases.

This clone appeared a few times. The rearrangement joins TRBV15 to TRBJ1-2; D may be TRBD1 (5 bases). Germline assignment: CDR1 LNHNV and CDR2 YYDKDF (reference sequence). V was shortened by 0 bases and J by 3 bases, with 11 bases between the two germline ends. CDR3 size: 15 residues. For the CDR3, the DNA is TGTGCCACCAGCAGAGATGACGACAGAGACTATGGCTACACCTTC. Its translation is CATSRDDDRDYGYTF. Together with reference TRBV15 and TRBJ1-2, the CDR3 gives the full variable domain: DAMVIQNPRYQVTQFGKPVTLSCSQTLNHNVMYWYQQKSSQAPKLLFHYYDKDFNNEADTPDNFQSRRPNTSFCFLDIRSPGLGDTAMYLCATSRDDDRDYGYTFGSGTRLTVV.

The V call is TRBV7-2, the J call TRBJ2-5, with 9 bases identical to TRBD1. The CDR3 sequence is 14 residues long. Germline V gene data show CDR1 as SGHTA and CDR2 as FQGNSA. V shed 1 base, J shed 11 bases, and the junction held 8 bases outside the gene matches. CDR3 bases: TGTGCCAGCAGCTTAGAACAGGGGGCTGGTGAGCAGTACTTC. It encodes CASSLEQGAGEQYF.

The V gene is TRBV7-9, the J gene TRBJ1-1; 7 bases line up with TRBD1. The germline CDR1 and CDR2 sequences are SEHNR and FQNEAQ (reference sequence). This CDR3 is built from 18 residues. Trimming took 5 bases from V and 0 from J; bases not matched to a gene: 15. The CDR3 loop reads CASSRTGRRGAMNTEAFF. CDR3 coding DNA: TGTGCCAGCAGCCGGACAGGCCGTAGGGGGGCGATGAACACTGAAGCTTTCTTT.

This chain joins TRBV27 and TRBJ1-2; weak D call: TRBD1 (5 bases). V was shortened by 1 base and J by 3 bases, with 9 bases between the two germline ends. Looked up from germline, CDR1 is MNHEY and CDR2 is SMNVEV (reference sequence). This CDR3 has 14 amino acids. The CDR3: CASSLFPGYYGYTF. The CDR3 DNA reads TGTGCCAGCAGTTTATTCCCAGGGTACTATGGCTACACCTTC.

The chain employs TRBV7-3 and TRBJ2-3; weak D call: TRBD1 (6 bases). With 4 bases removed from V and 5 bases from J, the gap between germline ends came to 13 bases. The CDR3 length is 14 residues. CDR1 SGHTA and CDR2 FQGTGA come from the germline V gene. CDR3 protein: CASSSRQGIDTQYF. For the CDR3, the DNA is TGTGCCAGCAGCTCCCGCCAGGGGATAGATACGCAGTATTTT.

The J gene is TRBJ2-5, the V gene TRBV2; possible D gene TRBD1, 6 bases. The CDR3 totals 13 residues. Germline-derived CDR1 and CDR2 are SNHLY and FYNNEI. Trimming pared 6 bases from V and 5 bases from J, leaving 13 bases between. CDR3 DNA sequence: TGTGCCAGCAGAGAACAGGGATGGGAGACCCAGTACTTC. This sequence encodes CASREQGWETQYF.

The chain combines TRBV27 with TRBJ2-7; 8 bases map to TRBD1. Looked up from germline, CDR1 is MNHEY and CDR2 is SMNVEV (reference sequence). The CDR3 loop spans 15 amino acids. The V segment lost 4 bases and the J segment 0 bases; nucleotides outside the gene matches: 5. CDR3 protein: CASSWTGINSYEQYF. CDR3 DNA: TGTGCCAGCAGTTGGACAGGGATCAACTCCTACGAGCAGTACTTC.

The V gene is TRBV18, the J gene TRBJ2-7; 8 positions match TRBD1. The CDR3 sequence is 13 residues long. CDR1 and CDR2 from the germline V gene are KGHSH and LQKENI. The J segment lost 7 bases and the V segment lost 6 bases, leaving 8 bases of the junction unmatched. The CDR3 DNA reads as TGTGCCAGCTCGTTCACAGGGGGATCGGAGCAGTACTTC. It specifies CASSFTGGSEQYF.

The chain has TRBV14 and TRBJ1-6, with D possibly being TRBD1 (6 bases). Germline values: CDR1 SGHDN, CDR2 FVKESK. This CDR3 region has 14 residues. Trimming stripped 4 bases from V and 9 bases from J, with 13 bases between. CDR3 sequence: CASSLRDTSSPLHF. CDR3 DNA sequence: TGTGCCAGCAGCCTCCGGGACACGAGTTCACCCCTCCACTTT.

In DNA, the CDR3 is TGTGCCAGCAGCTTAGACCAGGGCGGTCAGCCCCAGCATTTT. The encoded protein is CASSLDQGGQPQHF. V and J are TRBV7-2 and TRBJ1-5; a weak D match, TRBD1 (5 bases). V gave up 1 base and J gave up 6 bases, with 10 bases separating them. Germline V lookup: CDR1 SGHTA, CDR2 FQGNSA. The CDR3 consists of 14 residues.

The chain combines TRBV5-1 with TRBJ2-5; 9 bases align to TRBD2. Germline CDR1 is SGHRS and CDR2 is YFSETQ. CDR3 length equals 16 residues. Trimming at V came to 4 bases and at J to 2 bases, leaving 9 bases not matched to a gene. The CDR3 loop is CASSLGGSGRQETQYF. In DNA, the CDR3 is TGCGCCAGCAGCCTAGGGGGGAGCGGGAGGCAAGAGACCCAGTACTTC.

The chain has TRBV7-9 and TRBJ1-1; D gene uncertain. Germline CDR1 reads SEHNR; CDR2 reads FQNEAQ (reference sequence). Trimming took 0 bases from V and 0 from J, leaving 8 bases between them. The length of the CDR3 is 15 residues. The chain's CDR3 is CASSLANSLNTEAFF. The CDR3 region has the DNA TGTGCCAGCAGCTTAGCGAACAGCTTGAACACTGAAGCTTTCTTT.

This clone showed up just a few times. The rearrangement joins TRBV25-1 to TRBJ1-5, with 7 bases aligning to TRBD1. There are 14 residues in the CDR3. CDR1 is MGHDK, CDR2 SYGVNS, per germline. The V and J ends lost 8 bases and 5 bases, in that order; junction bases with no gene match: 9. The CDR3 nucleotides read TGTGCCAGCTACCTGACAGGGTGGCATCAGCCCCAGCATTTT. This sequence encodes CASYLTGWHQPQHF. Together with reference TRBV25-1 and TRBJ1-5, the CDR3 gives the full variable domain: EADIYQTPRYLVIGTGKKITLECSQTMGHDKMYWYQQDPGMELHLIHYSYGVNSTEKGDLSSESTVSRIRTEHFPLTLESARPSHTSQYLCASYLTGWHQPQHFGDGTRLSIL.

The gene calls are TRBV10-3 and TRBJ2-1; 8 bases match TRBD2. CDR3 length: 17 residues. The junction had 17 bases not matched to a gene; V was cut back by 4 bases and J by 9 bases. Germline CDR1 and CDR2: ENHRY and SYGVKD. The CDR3 spells CAISGVVSGGPSGEQFF. The CDR3 DNA is TGTGCCATCAGTGGGGTAGTGTCGGGGGGGCCATCTGGTGAGCAGTTCTTC.

The rearrangement uses TRBV2 and TRBJ2-5; 7 positions match TRBD1. The J call may be mistaken, given a closer DNA end match to TRBJ2-7. From germline, CDR1 is SNHLY and CDR2 FYNNEI. The CDR3 totals 15 residues. CDR3 DNA: TGTGCCAGTGGCGGCCACCGACAGGGTTTCTACGAGCAGTACTTC. It is translated as CASGGHRQGFYEQYF.

This clone was counted once. The rearrangement joins TRBV5-1 to TRBJ2-1; TRBD1 matches at 7 bases. Germline assignment: CDR1 SGHRS and CDR2 YFSETQ. J gave up 3 bases and V 6 bases, and 3 bases lay outside the gene matches. The CDR3 has 13 amino acids. The CDR3 spells CASTGTDYNEQFF. For the CDR3, the DNA is TGCGCCAGCACCGGGACAGACTACAATGAGCAGTTCTTC.

This chain uses TRBV7-6 with TRBJ1-6, with a possible D match to TRBD1 (6 bases). V lost 6 bases to trimming and J lost 9 bases, with 15 bases between them. CDR1 is SGHVS and CDR2 is FNYEAQ in the germline V gene. The CDR3 extends over 14 amino acids. The CDR3 coding sequence is TGTGCCAGCAGTCTTACAGGGACGGGTTCACCCCTCCACTTT. Protein product: CASSLTGTGSPLHF.

V is TRBV9 and J is TRBJ2-1; 8 nucleotides line up with TRBD2. Unmatched junction bases numbered 12, after V lost 3 bases and J lost 7 bases. CDR1 and CDR2 (germline): SGDLS, YYNGEE. This CDR3 contains 16 residues. CDR3 region: CASSGTGGRPLNEQFF. The CDR3 DNA reads TGTGCCAGCAGCGGGACGGGGGGGCGTCCGCTGAATGAGCAGTTCTTC.

This clone was detected only once. This chain links TRBV19 with TRBJ1-6, with D possibly matching TRBD1 (6 bases). The CDR3 runs to 16 residues. The germline V gene has CDR1 LNHDA and CDR2 SQIVND (reference sequence). Trimming cost V 4 bases and J 0 bases, with 10 bases left between them. The CDR3: CASSTTGSSYNSPLHF. The CDR3 bases are TGTGCCAGTAGTACTACAGGGAGCTCCTATAATTCACCCCTCCACTTT.

The rearrangement uses TRBV7-6 and TRBJ2-1, with 10 bases lining up with TRBD2. The germline CDR1 and CDR2 sequences are SGHVS and FNYEAQ. Trimming at V came to 3 bases and at J to 4 bases, leaving 3 bases not matched to a gene. The CDR3 is 15 amino acids. The CDR3 loop reads CASSLVAGGYNEQFF. The CDR3 DNA sequence: TGTGCCAGCAGCTTGGTAGCGGGGGGTTACAATGAGCAGTTCTTC.

The chain recombines TRBV4-3 with TRBJ1-1, with TRBD1 identical over 10 bases. CDR3 length equals 15 residues. CDR1 is LGHNA, CDR2 YSLEER, per germline. The J segment lost 10 bases and the V segment lost 1 base, leaving 9 bases of the junction unmatched. This chain's CDR3 is CASSQGDRGGSGAFF. In DNA form, the CDR3 reads TGCGCCAGCAGCCAAGGGGACAGGGGTGGTTCTGGAGCTTTCTTT.

This clone has just one count. This chain uses TRBV7-3 with TRBJ1-1; TRBD1 agrees at 7 bases. The V gene's germline CDR1 is SGHTA and CDR2 FQGTGA. The J segment lost 6 bases and the V segment lost 5 bases, leaving 9 bases of the junction unmatched. The CDR3 is 14 residues long. This CDR3 is CASSPSGTEPEAFF. For the CDR3, the DNA is TGTGCCAGCAGCCCATCCGGGACAGAGCCTGAAGCTTTCTTT.

This chain connects TRBV4-1 to TRBJ1-5; D possibly corresponds to TRBD1 (5 bases). In germline, CDR1 is MGHRA, CDR2 YSYEKL. V lost 4 bases to trimming and J lost 2 bases, with 6 bases between them. This CDR3 is built from 13 residues. CDR3 region: CASSRGGNQPQHF. The CDR3 DNA is TGCGCCAGCAGCCGGGGCGGCAATCAGCCCCAGCATTTT.

The chain joins TRBV29-1 to TRBJ1-1; maybe TRBD1 (6 bases). Trimming removed 7 bases from V and 4 bases from J, with 13 bases in between. Germline values: CDR1 SQVTM, CDR2 ANQGSEA. The CDR3 length is 12 residues. CDR3 sequence reads: CSARQASTEAFF. In DNA, the CDR3 is TGCAGCGCAAGACAGGCCAGCACTGAAGCTTTCTTT.

The chain links TRBV6-1 to TRBJ2-2; D unclear. Trimming took 7 bases from V and 4 from J, leaving 7 bases between them. CDR1 is MNHNS and CDR2 is SASEGT in the germline V gene. CDR3 size: 12 residues. CDR3 residues: CASKTVTGELFF. The CDR3 nucleotides are TGTGCCAGCAAAACGGTCACCGGGGAGCTGTTTTTT.

This sequence joins TRBV9 and TRBJ2-2; maybe TRBD1 (6 bases). The CDR3 spans 15 residues. Germline V gene sequence: CDR1 SGDLS, CDR2 YYNGEE. V lost 4 bases, J lost 2 bases, and 12 bases lay in between. CDR3 in amino acids: CASSITDSNTGELFF. CDR3 nucleotide sequence: TGTGCCAGCAGCATTACGGACAGCAACACCGGGGAGCTGTTTTTT. The whole variable domain, filled in from reference TRBV9 and TRBJ2-2, reads DSGVTQTPKHLITATGQRVTLRCSPRSGDLSVYWYQQSLDQGLQFLIQYYNGEERAKGNILERFSAQQFPDLHSELNLSSLELGDSALYFCASSITDSNTGELFFGEGSRLTVL.

V is TRBV4-2 and J is TRBJ2-7; 7 bases match TRBD1. V shed 2 bases and J 5 bases; nucleotides not matched to a gene: 6. Per the germline V gene, CDR1 is LGHNA and CDR2 is YNFKEQ. The CDR3 is 14 amino acids. CDR3 nucleotide sequence: TGTGCCAGCAGCCAACTTAACGACAGGGACGAGCAGTACTTC. Translating it yields CASSQLNDRDEQYF.